The next 18 T cell receptor beta chains were all read from a single sample in a study of cytomegalovirus exposure and HLA in healthy donors. The PCR had 60 Vbeta and 13 Jbeta primers. Only in-frame clones appear in the TCRdb table, and some are missing; sequencing was by immunoSEQ multiplex PCR. The table records 190,000 or so clones, 75% to 85% of them present only once. The source material was PBMCs. These receptors were collected from a boy between 10 and 17 years old in good health and CMV-seronegative.

This sequence joins TRBV7-6 and TRBJ1-2; a possible D gene is TRBD1 (5 bases). The CDR3 runs 16 residues. Trimming removed 2 bases at V and 4 bases at J, with 17 bases between. Germline V gene data show CDR1 as SGHVS and CDR2 as FNYEAQ. CDR3 in DNA: TGTGCCAGCAGCTTATTTGGGCAGGGCTCCAGCTATGGCTACACCTTC. This sequence encodes CASSLFGQGSSYGYTF.

This chain uses TRBV11-3 with TRBJ2-7; D remains unclear. Looked up from germline, CDR1 is SGHNT and CDR2 is YENEEA. The CDR3 covers 13 residues. V lost 6 bases and J lost 0, with 9 bases in between. This CDR3 is CASRSTASYEQYF. CDR3 sequence (DNA): TGTGCCAGCAGGTCAACAGCCTCCTACGAGCAGTACTTC.

The gene calls are TRBV11-3 and TRBJ1-1; the D gene is possibly TRBD1 (5 bases). The CDR3 covers 13 residues. Germline V gives CDR1 SGHNT, CDR2 YENEEA. With 10 bases removed from V and 4 bases from J, the gap between germline ends came to 16 bases. CDR3 in DNA: TGTGCCACCGCCGGGGGAACGGGCACTGAAGCTTTCTTT. It translates to CATAGGTGTEAFF.

In regard to this clone: A junction boundary mismatches the germline segment, possibly from a read error. The same CDR3 is also encoded by other DNA sequences in this sample. This sequence joins TRBV11-3 and TRBJ2-3, with D tentatively TRBD1 (5 bases). The CDR3 runs 15 residues. The germline gives CDR1 SGHNT, CDR2 YENEEA. Here the CDR3 DNA reads TGCGCCAGCAGCTTAGGTTCGACAGTCACAGATACGCAGTATTTT. Translated: CASSLGSTVTDTQYF.

The chain couples TRBV11-3 to TRBJ2-3; D ambiguous. Germline lookup yields CDR1 SGHNT and CDR2 YENEEA. The CDR3 covers 17 residues. V lost 1 base to trimming and J lost 2 bases, with 16 bases between them. The CDR3 loop reads CASSLARWANHTDTQYF. In nucleotides, the CDR3 is TGTGCCAGCAGCTTAGCCCGCTGGGCCAACCACACAGATACGCAGTATTTT.

The rearrangement uses TRBV4-2 and TRBJ2-1; 8 bases agree with TRBD2. J was trimmed by 3 bases and V by 3 bases; bases with no gene match: 10. Germline-derived CDR1 and CDR2 are LGHNA and YNFKEQ. This CDR3 is 17 amino acids long. As DNA, the CDR3 is TGTGCCAGCAGCCACCCCCGCGGGACTAGTCGCTACAATGAGCAGTTCTTC. Translation: CASSHPRGTSRYNEQFF.

The J gene is TRBJ2-6, the V gene TRBV6-1; D uncertain. CDR1 MNHNS and CDR2 SASEGT come from the germline V gene. V lost 1 base and J 0 bases, leaving 4 bases between the germline ends. CDR3 size: 15 residues. CDR3 residues: CASSEGASGANVLTF. The CDR3 DNA sequence: TGTGCCAGCAGTGAAGGGGCCTCTGGGGCCAACGTCCTGACTTTC.

V is TRBV7-6 and J is TRBJ2-3; D might be TRBD2 (6 bases). Germline loops: CDR1 SGHVS, CDR2 FNYEAQ. V lost 5 bases to trimming and J lost 2 bases, with 17 bases between them. The CDR3 has 16 amino acids. As DNA, the CDR3 is TGTGCCAGCAGCCTCGGCGGGACTCTGAACACAGATACGCAGTATTTT. This encodes CASSLGGTLNTDTQYF. Variable domain in full (rest from reference TRBV7-6 and TRBJ2-3): GAGVSQSPRYKVTKRGQDVALRCDPISGHVSLYWYRQALGQGPEFLTYFNYEAQQDKSGLPNDRFSAERPEGSISTLTIQRTEQRDSAMYRCASSLGGTLNTDTQYFGPGTRLTVL.

The genes are TRBV5-6 and TRBJ1-1; unclear D gene. In germline, CDR1 is SGHDT, CDR2 YYEEEE. This CDR3 has 15 residues. Deletions cut 0 bases from V and 7 bases from J, with 16 bases between. CDR3 loop: CASSLGGAGIREAFF. CDR3 bases: TGTGCCAGCAGCTTGGGCGGAGCGGGGATTCGTGAAGCTTTCTTT.

This clone was counted a few times. The chain has TRBV20-1 and TRBJ1-1, with a possible D match to TRBD1 (5 bases). The CDR3 extends over 11 amino acids. V was shortened by 8 bases and J by 5 bases, with 12 bases between the two germline ends. CDR1 DFQATT and CDR2 SNEGSKA come from the germline V gene (reference sequence). The CDR3, as DNA: TGCAGTTTAGAGGACACAACTGAAGCTTTCTTT. Encoded protein: CSLEDTTEAFF.

The rearrangement joins TRBV7-2 to TRBJ2-7, with 9 nucleotides matching TRBD1. The CDR3 is made up of 14 amino acids. After removal of 4 bases from V and 3 bases from J, the junction contained 4 bases not matched to a gene. Germline V lookup: CDR1 SGHTA, CDR2 FQGNSA. The CDR3 reads CASSSGQGYYEQYF. DNA for the CDR3: TGTGCCAGCAGCTCGGGACAGGGATACTACGAGCAGTACTTC.

This chain connects TRBV5-1 to TRBJ1-5, with D perhaps TRBD1 (6 bases). This CDR3 has 16 residues. V gave up 0 bases and J gave up 5 bases, with 15 bases separating them. In germline, CDR1 is SGHRS, CDR2 YFSETQ. The CDR3 nucleotides read TGCGCCAGCAGCTTGGTGCCGGGACACCATGATCAGCCCCAGCATTTT. It encodes CASSLVPGHHDQPQHF.

This chain uses TRBV6-5 with TRBJ2-7, with TRBD2 matching over 12 bases. V lost 6 bases, J lost 12 bases, and 9 bases stayed unmatched. The CDR3 extends over 13 amino acids. Germline CDR1 reads MNHEY; CDR2 reads SVGAGI. The CDR3 loop reads CASSRLAGAPLYF. The CDR3, as DNA: TGTGCCAGCAGCAGACTAGCGGGAGCCCCCTTGTACTTC.

This clone was recorded once. The chain links TRBV9 to TRBJ1-2; 9 bases align to TRBD1. After removal of 4 bases from V and 0 bases from J, the junction contained 10 bases not matched to a gene. This CDR3 region has 17 residues. CDR1 SGDLS and CDR2 YYNGEE come from the germline V gene. The CDR3 reads CASSPRGQGDSNYGYTF. The CDR3, as DNA: TGTGCCAGCAGCCCGCGGGGACAGGGAGATTCTAACTATGGCTACACCTTC.

The rearrangement links TRBV12-5 to TRBJ1-2; D might be TRBD1 (6 bases). The ends were cut back, 5 bases at V and 2 bases at J, with 12 bases in the middle. This CDR3 contains 14 residues. From germline, CDR1 is LGHNT and CDR2 FRNRAP. The CDR3 region is CASGPGHQNYGYTF. DNA for the CDR3: TGTGCTAGTGGTCCGGGACACCAAAACTATGGCTACACCTTC.

The V gene is TRBV6-4, the J gene TRBJ2-3, with 8 bases aligning to TRBD2. Germline loops: CDR1 MRHNA, CDR2 SNTAGT. The J segment lost 1 base and the V segment lost 4 bases, leaving 7 bases of the junction unmatched. The CDR3 spans 16 residues. This CDR3 reads CASSVRPTSGTDTQYF. The CDR3 bases are TGTGCCAGCAGTGTCCGACCGACTAGCGGCACAGATACGCAGTATTTT.

This chain connects TRBV6-5 to TRBJ2-1; the match to TRBD2 covers 9 bases. CDR1 MNHEY and CDR2 SVGAGI come from the germline V gene. The CDR3 runs to 15 residues. V gave up 5 bases and J gave up 4 bases; unmatched junction bases: 6. CDR3 protein: CASSPSGVTYNEQFF. The CDR3 DNA is TGTGCCAGCAGTCCTAGCGGGGTAACATACAATGAGCAGTTCTTC.

The chain has TRBV4-3 and TRBJ2-3; 9 nucleotides agree with TRBD2. Germline CDR1 LGHNA, CDR2 YSLEER. This CDR3 contains 16 residues. The V gene end was trimmed by 0 bases and the J gene end by 3 bases; junction bases not matched to a gene: 4. The CDR3 DNA reads as TGCGCCAGCAGCCAAGACGCTAGCGGGGTGACAGATACGCAGTATTTT. Amino acids: CASSQDASGVTDTQYF.